This TCR beta chain stems from a study of T cell responses to AZD1222 COVID-19 vaccine. The study, taken as a whole, reports: Across spike, vaccine-associated CD4 TCRs were found, dominant at 160-218 and 743-854. Clonal diversity was possibly underestimated, and the donors were mostly white British, with more females.

With respect to this clone: Its antigen is currently unknown.

Trimming removed 2 bases from V and 1 base from J; junction bases left unmatched: 7. CDR3 length equals 16 residues. Germline CDR1 LGHNA, CDR2 YNFKEQ. This table comes from immunoSEQ multiplex PCR, and its TCRdb copy is limited to in-frame clones, with some not included. Here the sample spans more than 110,000 clones, more than 85% being singletons. The chain employs TRBV4-2 and TRBJ2-5; TRBD1 aligns across 7 bases. The specimen comprised peripheral blood, sampled on day 0 of AZD1222 vaccination. The TCR comes from an adult in good health. CDR3 nucleotides: TGTGCCAGCAGCCAATCCCCGGGACAGACCCAAGAGACCCAGTACTTC. Translated, it gives CASSQSPGQTQETQYF.